Each of the 20 T cell receptor beta chains below was sequenced from the same sample in a study of early T cells in non-severe SARS-CoV-2 infection. TCRdb re-called the 5' RACE reads through MiXCR, storing one row per CDR3 protein. The sample consists of more than 70,000 distinct CDR3 sequences, roughly an eighth of them appearing once. Sequencing was performed on whole blood. Receptor source: an adult who was a healthcare worker with PCR-confirmed SARS-CoV-2 infection or an uninfected control (not recorded which).

This clonotype has only a few counts. V is TRBV6-2 or TRBV6-3 and J is TRBJ2-3; the D is unclear. V shed 5 bases and J shed 2 bases, with 11 bases lying between them. The CDR3 spans 14 residues. Germline-derived CDR1 and CDR2 are MNHEY and SVGEGT. This CDR3 is CASSHGGDTDTQYF. In DNA, the CDR3 is TGTGCCAGCAGTCACGGTGGGGACACAGATACGCAGTATTTT.

The J gene is TRBJ2-6, the V gene TRBV11-2, with D unresolved. CDR3 length: 15 residues. Per germline, CDR1 SGHAT and CDR2 FQNNGV. Trimming shortened V by 0 bases and J by 0 bases, and 3 bases separated the two germline ends. CDR3 DNA: TGTGCCAGCAGCTTAGAGAGCTCTGGGGCCAACGTCCTGACTTTC. Translated: CASSLESSGANVLTF. The entire variable domain, with the rest obtained from reference TRBV11-2 and TRBJ2-6, is as follows: EAGVAQSPRYKIIEKRQSVAFWCNPISGHATLYWYQQILGQGPKLLIQFQNNGVVDDSQLPKDRFSAERLKGVDSTLKIQPAKLEDSAVYLCASSLESSGANVLTFGAGSRLTVL.

In its sample, this clonotype was seen once. V usage is TRBV10-3 and J usage is TRBJ1-5; no clear D. This CDR3 comprises 12 residues. V lost 8 bases and J lost 4, with 9 bases in between. The V gene's germline CDR1 is ENHRY and CDR2 SYGVKD. The CDR3 sequence is CAIGSGNQPQHF. The CDR3 DNA sequence: TGTGCCATCGGGTCCGGGAATCAGCCCCAGCATTTT.

This clonotype ranks as medium-sized. The CDR3 spells CSAKWDSLTDTQYF. The CDR3 nucleotides are TGCAGTGCTAAATGGGACAGCCTCACAGATACGCAGTATTTT. The chain carries TRBV20-1 and TRBJ2-3; 7 nucleotides line up with TRBD1. CDR1 DFQATT and CDR2 SNEGSKA come from the germline V gene (reference sequence). Germline trimming cut 4 bases from V and 2 bases from J; bases unmatched to any gene: 6. The CDR3 is 14 residues long.

The CDR3, as DNA: TGTGCCAGCAGCTTAGCGTCCTCAGGGCGTACAGCAGCCTACGAGCAGTACTTC. It codes for CASSLASSGRTAAYEQYF. J is TRBJ2-7 and V is TRBV7-2, with a possible D match to TRBD1 (5 bases). Trimming removed 0 bases from V and 2 bases from J, with 20 bases in between. CDR3 size: 18 residues. The germline V gene has CDR1 SGHTA and CDR2 FQGNSA.

The chain couples TRBV7-3 to TRBJ1-6; weak D call: TRBD1 (5 bases). This CDR3 is 14 amino acids long. Trimming removed 4 bases from V and 8 bases from J, with 12 bases in between. Germline V gives CDR1 SGHTA, CDR2 FQGTGA. The DNA for the CDR3 is TGTGCCAGCAGCTCCCGGGGGGGGTATTCACCCCTCCACTTT. Protein: CASSSRGGYSPLHF.

This clonotype was observed a few times. The chain joins TRBV30 to TRBJ1-1; possible D gene TRBD1, 5 bases. Trimming took 5 bases from V and 3 from J, leaving 13 bases between them. This CDR3 contains 13 residues. The germline CDR1 and CDR2 sequences are GTSNPN and SVGIG (reference sequence). The CDR3 loop is CAWGTLMDTEAFF. The CDR3 region has the DNA TGTGCCTGGGGGACTTTAATGGACACTGAAGCTTTCTTT. Full variable domain (remainder filled in from reference TRBV30 and TRBJ1-1): SQTIHQWPATLVQPVGSPLSLECTVEGTSNPNLYWYRQAAGRGLQLLFYSVGIGQISSEVPQNLSASRPQDRQFILSSKKLLLSDSGFYLCAWGTLMDTEAFFGQGTRLTVV.

The sample holds a few counts of this clonotype. V gene TRBV3-1 combines with J gene TRBJ2-7; D remains unclear. Germline V gene sequence: CDR1 LGHDT, CDR2 YNNKEL (reference sequence). The V end lost 4 bases, the J end lost 2 bases, and 9 bases lay between the germline ends. The CDR3 consists of 13 residues. The CDR3: CASSLRTTYEQYF. CDR3 DNA sequence: TGTGCCAGCAGCCTCAGGACCACCTACGAGCAGTACTTC.

This clonotype was counted only a few times. This chain joins TRBV18 and TRBJ1-2; 7 bases align to TRBD1. Germline-derived CDR1 and CDR2 are KGHSH and LQKENI. The CDR3 runs to 15 residues. V was pared by 0 bases and J by 2 bases, with 3 bases of the junction left unmatched. The CDR3 DNA reads TGTGCCAGCTCACCACCCGGGACAGTCAACTATGGCTACACCTTC. Amino acid sequence: CASSPPGTVNYGYTF.

The sample holds a few counts of this clonotype. The J gene is TRBJ2-3, the V gene TRBV6-6; a weak D match, TRBD2 (6 bases). The germline CDR1 and CDR2 sequences are MNHNY and SVGAGI (reference sequence). The CDR3 has 16 amino acids. V lost 6 bases and J 6 bases, leaving 22 bases between the germline ends. The CDR3 loop reads CASSPPGSGPVDTQYF. The CDR3 nucleotides are TGTGCCAGCAGCCCCCCCGGTAGCGGACCCGTGGATACGCAGTATTTT.

This clonotype has a handful of counts. The rearrangement joins TRBV20-1 to TRBJ1-5; no clear D gene. Looked up from germline, CDR1 is DFQATT and CDR2 is SNEGSKA (reference sequence). The CDR3 totals 13 residues. V lost 5 bases to trimming and J lost 0 bases, with 8 bases between them. The chain's CDR3 is CSASENSNQPQHF. Written as DNA, the CDR3 is TGCAGTGCTTCGGAAAATAGCAATCAGCCCCAGCATTTT.

In its sample, this clonotype was seen many times. The genes are TRBV28 and TRBJ2-2, with 7 nucleotides matching TRBD1. Germline values: CDR1 MDHEN, CDR2 SYDVKM. This CDR3 has 16 amino acids. The junction had 9 bases not matched to a gene; V was cut back by 5 bases and J by 3 bases. This CDR3 reads CASSPPWDSYTGELFF. The CDR3 coding sequence is TGTGCCAGCAGTCCCCCCTGGGACAGCTACACCGGGGAGCTGTTTTTT.

This clonotype was seen many times. V and J are TRBV6-2 or TRBV6-3 and TRBJ1-1; D perhaps matches TRBD1 (5 bases). Trimming took 4 bases from V and 5 from J, leaving 17 bases between them. CDR3 length equals 15 residues. Germline-derived CDR1 and CDR2 are MNHEY and SVGEGT. The chain's CDR3 is CASSSGPTSRTEAFF. CDR3 DNA sequence: TGTGCCAGCAGTTCGGGACCGACCAGTAGGACTGAAGCTTTCTTT.

The rearrangement joins TRBV24-1 to TRBJ1-2; D uncertain. There are 14 residues in the CDR3. V shed 3 bases and J shed 2 bases, with 9 bases lying between them. Germline V gene lookup returns CDR1 KGHDR and CDR2 SFDVKD. CDR3 protein: CATSDDAYNYGYTF. CDR3 nucleotide sequence: TGTGCCACCAGTGATGACGCATACAACTATGGCTACACCTTC.

This chain joins TRBV7-8 and TRBJ1-6; 8 bases align to TRBD1. The length of the CDR3 is 17 residues. The V and J ends lost 1 base and 10 bases, in that order; junction bases with no gene match: 12. Looked up from germline, CDR1 is SGHVS and CDR2 is FQNEAQ. The chain's CDR3 is CASSLGGGRGLVSPLHF. DNA of the CDR3: TGTGCCAGCAGCTTAGGTGGGGGCAGGGGGCTTGTCTCACCCCTCCACTTT. Complete variable domain (other parts from reference TRBV7-8 and TRBJ1-6): GAGVSQSPRYKVAKRGQDVALRCDPISGHVSLFWYQQALGQGPEFLTYFQNEAQLDKSGLPSDRFFAERPEGSVSTLKIQRTQQEDSAVYLCASSLGGGRGLVSPLHFGNGTRLTVT.

This clonotype was seen many times. The chain recombines TRBV11-2 with TRBJ1-2; 9 positions agree with TRBD1. The CDR3 sequence is 16 residues long. V lost 5 bases to trimming and J lost 8 bases; unmatched junction nucleotides: 15. Germline lookup yields CDR1 SGHAT and CDR2 FQNNGV. The CDR3 is CASSQTVTDRGRGYTF. CDR3 nucleotides: TGTGCCAGCAGCCAGACAGTTACGGACAGGGGCCGCGGCTACACCTTC.

This chain uses TRBV12-3 or TRBV12-4 with TRBJ1-5; unclear D gene. The CDR3 extends over 13 amino acids. V lost 2 bases and J lost 5, with 7 bases in between. CDR3 residues: CASSLNSYQPQHF. CDR3 nucleotides: TGTGCCAGCAGTTTAAACAGCTATCAGCCCCAGCATTTT.

This clonotype was observed a few times. The chain employs TRBV7-2 and TRBJ2-2; 12 positions agree with TRBD2. Germline-derived CDR1 and CDR2 are SGHTA and FQGNSA. V shed 4 bases, J shed 6 bases, and the junction held 3 bases outside the gene matches. The CDR3 contains 15 residues. CDR3 nucleotides: TGTGCCAGCAGCTCTAGCGGGGGGGCCGCCGGGGAGCTGTTTTTT. This translates into CASSSSGGAAGELFF.

The rearrangement uses TRBV7-8 and TRBJ2-3; tentatively, D is TRBD1 or TRBD2 (5 bases each). This CDR3 has 15 residues. Trimming shortened V by 2 bases and J by 6 bases, and 15 bases separated the two germline ends. CDR1 is SGHVS and CDR2 is FQNEAQ in the germline V gene. CDR3 residues: CASSLWQREGDTQYF. The DNA of the CDR3 is TGTGCCAGCAGCTTATGGCAGCGAGAGGGGGATACGCAGTATTTT.

The chain is built from TRBV29-1 and TRBJ2-5; TRBD1 might be the D (5 bases). Trimming cost V 6 bases and J 0 bases, with 14 bases left between them. Germline assignment: CDR1 SQVTM and CDR2 ANQGSEA. The CDR3 covers 14 residues. The CDR3 spells CSVVKTGNQETQYF. The DNA for the CDR3 is TGCAGCGTCGTAAAAACAGGAAACCAAGAGACCCAGTACTTC.